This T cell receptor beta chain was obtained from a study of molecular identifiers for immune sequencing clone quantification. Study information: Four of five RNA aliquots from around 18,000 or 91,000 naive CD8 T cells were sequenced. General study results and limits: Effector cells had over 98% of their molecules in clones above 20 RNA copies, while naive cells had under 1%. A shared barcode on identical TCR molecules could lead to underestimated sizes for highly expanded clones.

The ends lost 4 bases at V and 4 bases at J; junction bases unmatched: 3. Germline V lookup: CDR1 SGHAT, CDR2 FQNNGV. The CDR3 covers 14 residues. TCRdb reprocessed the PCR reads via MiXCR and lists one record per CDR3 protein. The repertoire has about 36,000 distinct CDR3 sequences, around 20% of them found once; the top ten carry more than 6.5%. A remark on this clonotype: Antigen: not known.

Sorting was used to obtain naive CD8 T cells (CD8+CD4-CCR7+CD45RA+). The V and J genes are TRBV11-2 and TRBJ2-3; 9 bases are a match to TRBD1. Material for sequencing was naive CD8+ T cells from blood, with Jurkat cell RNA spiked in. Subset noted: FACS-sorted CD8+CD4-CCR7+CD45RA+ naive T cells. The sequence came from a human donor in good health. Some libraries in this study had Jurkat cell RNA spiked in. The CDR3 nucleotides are TGTGCCAGCAGCTGGGGACAGGGACCAGATACGCAGTATTTT. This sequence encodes CASSWGQGPDTQYF. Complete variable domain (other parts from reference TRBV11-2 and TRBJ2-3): EAGVAQSPRYKIIEKRQSVAFWCNPISGHATLYWYQQILGQGPKLLIQFQNNGVVDDSQLPKDRFSAERLKGVDSTLKIQPAKLEDSAVYLCASSWGQGPDTQYFGPGTRLTVL.